Listed below are T cell receptor beta chains from one sample, sequenced in a study of early T cells in non-severe SARS-CoV-2 infection. TCRdb re-called the 5' RACE reads with MiXCR, one entry per CDR3 protein. Here the sample spans more than 60,000 distinct CDR3 sequences, under 15% being singletons. Material: whole blood. These TCRs come from an adult who was a healthcare worker with PCR-confirmed SARS-CoV-2 infection or an uninfected control (not recorded which). Each CDR3 is given with its conserved first and last residue. A D gene is named only where the DNA matches it firmly. Not all rows give a size; the values are once, few, many and, for expanded clones, a class.

V,D,J,size,CDR3,DNA
TRBV5-4,.,TRBJ2-5,.,CASSPGQGRIQETQYF,TGTGCCAGCAGCCCGGGGCAGGGGAGAATCCAAGAGACCCAGTACTTC
TRBV29-1,.,TRBJ2-2,.,CSVLTHTGELFF,TGCAGCGTCTTAACACACACCGGGGAGCTGTTTTTT
TRBV27,.,TRBJ1-6,many,CASRDPAGNNSPLHF,TGTGCCAGCAGAGACCCTGCGGGAAATAATTCACCCCTCCACTTT
TRBV6-5,.,TRBJ2-7,.,CASYSNRLPYEQYF,TGTGCCAGCTACTCAAACAGACTTCCATACGAGCAGTACTTC
TRBV24-1,.,TRBJ2-7,.,CATMGRGTYEQYF,TGTGCCACCATGGGCAGGGGAACCTACGAGCAGTACTTC
TRBV5-1,.,TRBJ2-7,once,CASSLGAGSSYEQYF,TGCGCCAGCAGCTTGGGGGCAGGGTCCTCCTACGAGCAGTACTTC
TRBV12-3/TRBV12-4,TRBD2,TRBJ2-1,.,CASSLARGTSGSEQFF,TGTGCCAGCAGTTTAGCGCGAGGGACTAGCGGGAGTGAGCAGTTCTTC
TRBV28,TRBD1,TRBJ2-3,.,CASRGRDRGPADTQYF,TGTGCCAGCAGAGGAAGGGACAGGGGGCCAGCAGATACGCAGTATTTT
TRBV5-1,TRBD2,TRBJ2-1,.,CASSEGLAGVGRFHEQFF,TGCGCCAGCAGCGAAGGACTAGCGGGAGTCGGTAGATTCCATGAGCAGTTCTTC
TRBV6-5,.,TRBJ1-2,.,CASSYGGAYGYTF,TGTGCCAGCAGTTACGGAGGGGCGTATGGCTACACCTTC
TRBV4-2,TRBD1,TRBJ2-7,few,CASSQEGQGTYEQYF,TGTGCCAGCAGCCAAGAGGGACAGGGGACCTACGAGCAGTACTTC
TRBV10-2,.,TRBJ2-7,many,CASSERDYEQYF,TGCGCCAGCAGTGAGAGAGACTACGAGCAGTACTTC
TRBV18,.,TRBJ2-7,few,CASSPESEQYF,TGTGCCAGCTCACCAGAGAGCGAGCAGTACTTC
TRBV12-3/TRBV12-4,TRBD2,TRBJ2-1,many,CASSSPGLAGRNEQFF,TGTGCCAGCAGTTCCCCGGGACTAGCGGGCCGGAATGAGCAGTTCTTC
TRBV9,.,TRBJ1-6,.,CASSPAGAYNSPLPF,TGTGCCAGCAGCCCAGCGGGAGCCTATAATTCACCCCTCCCCTTT
TRBV6-1,.,TRBJ2-7,few,CASRPSPGGVGYEQYF,TGTGCCAGCAGGCCATCCCCGGGCGGGGTTGGCTACGAGCAGTACTTC
TRBV7-9,.,TRBJ1-5,.,CASSLSSTSSQPQHF,TGTGCCAGCAGCTTATCCTCGACATCTAGTCAGCCCCAGCATTTT
TRBV6-4,.,TRBJ2-1,few,CASSDSVRTPKFF,TGTGCCAGCAGTGACTCAGTTCGGACGCCCAAATTCTTC
TRBV28,TRBD1,TRBJ1-2,few,CASSPTGLPANYGYTF,TGTGCCAGCAGTCCGACAGGGCTTCCAGCTAACTATGGCTACACCTTC
TRBV7-9,TRBD2,TRBJ2-1,many,CASSRRGLADNEQFF,TGTGCCAGCAGCAGACGAGGACTAGCGGACAATGAGCAGTTCTTC
TRBV5-1,.,TRBJ2-2,.,CASSSDGYANTGELFF,TGCGCCAGCAGCTCGGACGGATACGCGAACACCGGGGAGCTGTTTTTT
TRBV7-8,.,TRBJ2-2,few,CASSSIGHSGTGELFF,TGTGCCAGCAGCTCAATCGGACACTCGGGCACCGGGGAGCTGTTTTTT
TRBV6-1,.,TRBJ1-2,few,CASSEEGGANYGYTF,TGTGCCAGCAGTGAAGAGGGGGGAGCTAACTATGGCTACACCTTC
TRBV12-3/TRBV12-4,.,TRBJ2-5,few,CASSARETQYF,TGTGCCAGCAGTGCTCGGGAGACCCAGTACTTC
TRBV23-1,TRBD1,TRBJ2-1,.,CASSHPRDRATRCHEQFF,TGCGCCAGCAGCCATCCGAGGGACAGGGCGACGAGATGCCATGAGCAGTTCTTC
TRBV19,TRBD1,TRBJ2-2,few,CASSQGQGRPGELFF,TGTGCCAGTAGTCAGGGACAGGGTCGGCCCGGGGAGCTGTTTTTT
TRBV25-1,.,TRBJ1-5,few,CASIPRKSRDGNQPQHF,TGTGCCAGCATTCCCCGAAAAAGTAGAGATGGCAATCAGCCCCAGCATTTT
TRBV5-1,.,TRBJ2-7,many,CASSLVQGSGNEQYF,TGCGCCAGCAGCTTGGTCCAGGGGAGTGGAAACGAGCAGTACTTC
TRBV29-1,.,TRBJ2-3,few,CSVSPSDVGDTQYF,TGCAGCGTTAGTCCTTCCGACGTAGGTGATACGCAGTATTTT
TRBV28,.,TRBJ1-2,.,CASSLSTYGYTF,TGTGCCAGCAGTTTATCCACCTATGGCTACACCTTC
TRBV20-1,TRBD2,TRBJ2-5,.,CSASKTSGREETQYF,TGCAGTGCTAGCAAGACTAGCGGGAGGGAAGAGACCCAGTACTTC
TRBV4-2,TRBD2,TRBJ2-7,many,CASSRNLAGGTYEQYF,TGTGCCAGCAGCCGAAATTTAGCGGGAGGTACCTACGAGCAGTACTTC
TRBV5-1,TRBD2,TRBJ2-3,.,CASSFAGADTQYF,TGCGCCAGCAGCTTTGCGGGAGCAGATACGCAGTATTTT
TRBV7-8,TRBD2,TRBJ2-1,many,CASSLRENSYNEQFF,TGTGCCAGCAGCTTGCGGGAGAATTCCTACAATGAGCAGTTCTTC
TRBV6-2/TRBV6-3,.,TRBJ1-3,many,CASSYGPASGNTIYF,TGTGCCAGCAGTTATGGGCCAGCCTCTGGAAACACCATATATTTT
TRBV5-6,.,TRBJ2-2,many,CASSPILVGTGELFF,TGTGCCAGCAGCCCCATTCTTGTGGGGACCGGGGAGCTGTTTTTT
TRBV7-2,.,TRBJ2-1,few,CASSLVRVPYNEQFF,TGTGCCAGCAGCTTAGTCCGGGTACCGTACAATGAGCAGTTCTTC
TRBV5-4,.,TRBJ2-3,few,CASSLSALNTDTQYF,TGTGCCAGCAGCTTGAGTGCGCTCAACACAGATACGCAGTATTTT
TRBV20-1,.,TRBJ2-3,few,CSARSGFTDTQYF,TGCAGTGCTAGATCGGGATTCACAGATACGCAGTATTTT
TRBV9,TRBD2,TRBJ2-3,.,CASSAMLAGEDTQYF,TGTGCCAGCAGCGCTATGCTAGCGGGAGAAGATACGCAGTATTTT
TRBV24-1,TRBD1,TRBJ2-6,few,CATSDFKGQVSGANVLTF,TGTGCCACCAGTGATTTCAAGGGACAGGTCTCTGGGGCCAACGTCCTGACTTTC
TRBV10-3,.,TRBJ2-7,few,CAISERRYEQYF,TGTGCCATCAGTGAGAGGCGCTACGAGCAGTACTTC